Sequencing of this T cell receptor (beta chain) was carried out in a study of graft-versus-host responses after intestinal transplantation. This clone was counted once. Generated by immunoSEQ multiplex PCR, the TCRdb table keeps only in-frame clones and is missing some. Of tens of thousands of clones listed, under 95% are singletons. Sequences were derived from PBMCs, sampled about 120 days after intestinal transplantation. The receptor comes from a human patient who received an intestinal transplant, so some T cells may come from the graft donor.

The CDR3 is CASSLDSRVDETQYF. For the CDR3, the DNA is TGTGCCAGCAGCTTAGATTCCAGGGTGGACGAGACCCAGTACTTC. The rearrangement joins TRBV11-2 to TRBJ2-5; possible D gene TRBD1, 5 bases. The CDR3 is 15 residues long. CDR1 SGHAT and CDR2 FQNNGV come from the germline V gene. V lost 0 bases to trimming and J lost 5 bases, with 13 bases between them.